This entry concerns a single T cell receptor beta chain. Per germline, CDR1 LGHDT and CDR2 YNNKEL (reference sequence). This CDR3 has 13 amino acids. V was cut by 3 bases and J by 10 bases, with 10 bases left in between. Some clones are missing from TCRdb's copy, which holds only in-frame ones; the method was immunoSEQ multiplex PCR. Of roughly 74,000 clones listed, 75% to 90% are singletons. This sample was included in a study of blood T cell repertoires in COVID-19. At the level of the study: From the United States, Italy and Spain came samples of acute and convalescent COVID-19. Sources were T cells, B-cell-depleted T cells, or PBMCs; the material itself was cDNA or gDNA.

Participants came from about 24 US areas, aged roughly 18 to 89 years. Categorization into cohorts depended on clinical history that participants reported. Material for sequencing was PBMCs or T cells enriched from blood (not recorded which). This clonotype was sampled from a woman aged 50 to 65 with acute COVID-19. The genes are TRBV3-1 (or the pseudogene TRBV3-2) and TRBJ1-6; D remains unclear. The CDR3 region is CASSQDFGSPLHF. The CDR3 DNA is TGTGCCAGCAGCCAGGACTTCGGGTCACCCCTCCACTTT.